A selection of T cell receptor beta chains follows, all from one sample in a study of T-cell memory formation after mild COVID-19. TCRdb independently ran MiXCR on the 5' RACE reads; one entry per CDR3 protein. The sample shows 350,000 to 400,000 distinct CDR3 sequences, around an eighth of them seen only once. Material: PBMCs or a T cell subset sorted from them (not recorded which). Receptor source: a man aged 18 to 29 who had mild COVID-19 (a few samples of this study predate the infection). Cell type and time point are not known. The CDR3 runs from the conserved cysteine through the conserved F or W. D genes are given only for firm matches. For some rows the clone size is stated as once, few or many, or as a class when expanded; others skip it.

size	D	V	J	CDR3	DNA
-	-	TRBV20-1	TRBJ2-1	CSAASRSRGEQFF	TGCAGTGCCGCCTCGCGATCCCGGGGTGAGCAGTTCTTC
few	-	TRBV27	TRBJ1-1	CASSPGLSNTEAFF	TGTGCCAGCAGTCCCGGACTGAGCAACACTGAAGCTTTCTTT
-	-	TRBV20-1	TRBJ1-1	CSARVGGGPNTEAFF	TGCAGTGCTAGAGTGGGGGGCGGCCCAAACACTGAAGCTTTCTTT
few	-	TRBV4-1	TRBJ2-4	CASSQRPPPDAKNIQYF	TGCGCCAGCAGCCAAAGGCCTCCCCCCGATGCCAAAAACATTCAGTACTTC
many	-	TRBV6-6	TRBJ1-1	CASSYSTGVTEAFF	TGTGCCAGCAGTTACTCGACGGGGGTCACTGAAGCTTTCTTT
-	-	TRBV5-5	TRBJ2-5	CASSLVWTTGPDKGRWTQYF	TGTGCCAGCAGCTTGGTCTGGACCACTGGGCCGGACAAGGGTCGGTGGACCCAGTACTTC
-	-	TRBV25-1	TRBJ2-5	CASREGVSRVGETQYF	TGTGCCAGCAGGGAAGGAGTCTCGAGGGTAGGGGAGACCCAGTACTTC
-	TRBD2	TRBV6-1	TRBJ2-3	CASSERERSGGTDTQYF	TGTGCCAGCAGTGAACGGGAGCGGAGCGGGGGAACAGATACGCAGTATTTT
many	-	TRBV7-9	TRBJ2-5	CASSLTGAPQETQYF	TGTGCCAGCAGCTTAACGGGGGCCCCCCAAGAGACCCAGTACTTC
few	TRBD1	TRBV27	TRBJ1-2	CASSGDRAGDYGYTF	TGTGCCAGCAGCGGGGACAGGGCGGGGGACTATGGCTACACCTTC
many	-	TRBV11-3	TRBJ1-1	CASSFGGDTEAFF	TGTGCCAGCAGCTTCGGAGGGGATACTGAAGCTTTCTTT
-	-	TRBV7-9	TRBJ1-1	CASSFSYAEAFF	TGTGCCAGCAGCTTCTCGTACGCTGAAGCTTTCTTT
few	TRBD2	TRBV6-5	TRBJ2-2	CASRPGTSGNTGELFF	TGTGCCAGCAGGCCCGGGACTAGCGGCAACACCGGGGAGCTGTTTTTT
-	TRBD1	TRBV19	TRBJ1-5	CASSRDRFNQPQHF	TGTGCCAGTAGTCGGGACAGGTTTAATCAGCCCCAGCATTTT
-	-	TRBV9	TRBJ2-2	CASSKSRVTGELFF	TGTGCCAGCAGCAAATCTCGCGTCACCGGGGAGCTGTTTTTT
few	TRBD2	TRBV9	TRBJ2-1	CASSAPAGGPNEQFF	TGTGCCAGCAGCGCCCCAGCGGGGGGGCCTAATGAGCAGTTCTTC
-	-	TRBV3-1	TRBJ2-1	CASRTRGAGNEQFF	TGTGCCAGCAGGACCCGGGGGGCCGGAAATGAGCAGTTCTTC
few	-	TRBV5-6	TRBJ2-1	CASSERGPPRFF	TGTGCCAGCAGCGAACGGGGGCCTCCCCGGTTCTTC
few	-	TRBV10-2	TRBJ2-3	CASSESGGARTDTQYF	TGCGCCAGCAGTGAGTCTGGGGGCGCGAGGACAGATACGCAGTATTTT
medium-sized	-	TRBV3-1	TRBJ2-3	CASNSRGSTDTQYF	TGTGCCAGCAACTCACGGGGCAGCACAGATACGCAGTATTTT
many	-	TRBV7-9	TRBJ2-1	CASSLDGPRDEQFF	TGTGCCAGCAGCTTAGATGGACCGAGGGATGAGCAGTTCTTC
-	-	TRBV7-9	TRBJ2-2	CASRPDPRNTGELFF	TGTGCCAGCAGGCCCGATCCCCGAAACACCGGGGAGCTGTTTTTT
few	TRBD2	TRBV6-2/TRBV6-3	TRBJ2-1	CASSYPGLAGISSYNEQFF	TGTGCCAGCAGTTACCCAGGACTAGCGGGGATTAGCTCCTACAATGAGCAGTTCTTC
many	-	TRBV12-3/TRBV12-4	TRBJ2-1	CASSLNGGAYNEQFF	TGTGCCAGCAGTTTAAACGGGGGCGCGTACAATGAGCAGTTCTTC
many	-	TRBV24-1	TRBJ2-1	CATSPAEAVVKEQFF	TGTGCCACCTCCCCGGCGGAAGCGGTCGTGAAAGAGCAGTTCTTC
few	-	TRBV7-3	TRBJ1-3	CASSPSPSSGNTIYF	TGTGCCAGCAGCCCCTCCCCGAGCTCTGGAAACACCATATATTTT
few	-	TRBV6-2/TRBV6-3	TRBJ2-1	CASSSTWGAGFLNNEQFF	TGTGCCAGCAGTTCGACGTGGGGCGCGGGGTTCCTGAACAATGAGCAGTTCTTC
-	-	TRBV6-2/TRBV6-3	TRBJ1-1	CASKPDRNTEAFF	TGTGCCAGCAAACCAGACCGGAACACTGAAGCTTTCTTT
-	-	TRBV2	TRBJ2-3	CASRGWGDTQYF	TGTGCCAGCAGAGGCTGGGGGGATACGCAGTATTTT
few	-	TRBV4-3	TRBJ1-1	CASSQGRDRNTEAFF	TGCGCCAGCAGCCAAGGCCGAGACAGGAACACTGAAGCTTTCTTT
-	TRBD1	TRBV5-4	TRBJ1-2	CASSLWTGPNYGYTF	TGTGCCAGCAGCTTATGGACAGGGCCTAACTATGGCTACACCTTC
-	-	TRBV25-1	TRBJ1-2	CASSEFPTGLRGYTF	TGTGCCAGCAGTGAATTCCCTACAGGGCTTCGCGGCTACACCTTC
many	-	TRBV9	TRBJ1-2	CASSPDTQSGYTF	TGTGCCAGCAGCCCGGACACGCAATCGGGCTACACCTTC
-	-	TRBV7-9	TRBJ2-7	CASSLGIGTSIDEQYF	TGTGCCAGCAGCTTAGGTATCGGGACAAGCATCGACGAGCAGTACTTC
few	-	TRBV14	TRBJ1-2	CASSQDPDGYTF	TGTGCCAGCAGCCAAGATCCGGATGGCTACACCTTC
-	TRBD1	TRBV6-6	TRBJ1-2	CASSPGTGGYGYTF	TGTGCCAGCAGTCCCGGGACAGGGGGCTATGGCTACACCTTC
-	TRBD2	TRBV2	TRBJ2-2	CACGLAGGPGTGELFF	TGTGCCTGCGGACTAGCGGGGGGGCCGGGCACCGGGGAGCTGTTTTTT
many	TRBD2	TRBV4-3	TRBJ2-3	CASSQILAGVTDTQYF	TGCGCCAGCAGCCAAATCCTAGCGGGGGTCACAGATACGCAGTATTTT